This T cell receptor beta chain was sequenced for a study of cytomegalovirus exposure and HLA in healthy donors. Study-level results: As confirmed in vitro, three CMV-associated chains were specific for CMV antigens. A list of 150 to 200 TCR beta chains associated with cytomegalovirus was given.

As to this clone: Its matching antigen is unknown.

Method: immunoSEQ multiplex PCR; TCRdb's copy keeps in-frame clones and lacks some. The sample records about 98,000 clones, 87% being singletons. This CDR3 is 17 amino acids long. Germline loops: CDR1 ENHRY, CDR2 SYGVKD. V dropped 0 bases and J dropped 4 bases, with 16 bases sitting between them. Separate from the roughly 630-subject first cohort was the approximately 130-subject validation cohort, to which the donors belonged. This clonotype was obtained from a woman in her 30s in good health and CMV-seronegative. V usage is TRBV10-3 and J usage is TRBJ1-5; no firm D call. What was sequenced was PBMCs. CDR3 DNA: TGTGCCATCAGTGAGTCGTTAGGGAGAAGCGGAAATCAGCCCCAGCATTTT. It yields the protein CAISESLGRSGNQPQHF.